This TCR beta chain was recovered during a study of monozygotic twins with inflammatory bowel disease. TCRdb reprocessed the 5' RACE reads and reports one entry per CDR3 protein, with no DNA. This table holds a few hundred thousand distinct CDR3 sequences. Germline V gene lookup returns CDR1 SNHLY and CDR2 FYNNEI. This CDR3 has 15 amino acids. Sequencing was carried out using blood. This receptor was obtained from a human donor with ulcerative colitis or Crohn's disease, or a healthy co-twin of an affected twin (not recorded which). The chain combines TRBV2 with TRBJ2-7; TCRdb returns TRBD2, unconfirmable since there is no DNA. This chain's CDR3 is CASGNIGTVPYEQYF.